This passage covers 12 T cell receptor beta chains from one sample sequenced in a study of blood T cell repertoires in COVID-19 (dated by TCRdb to between 2020 and 2021). The method behind the library was the immunoSEQ multiplex PCR assay. TCRdb carries this immuneACCESS record with in-frame sequences only. Its versions omit some clonotypes, under half of them owing to an unresolved V gene in the studies checked, with the rest unexplained. The table for this sample lists about 110,000 clones; around 75% of them were counted only once. Clones ranked in the top ten supply approximately 0.9% of the sample. The sample consisted of peripheral blood. The receptor set was obtained from a human donor with acute or convalescent COVID-19. The donor label of this sample is uncertain.

This chain connects TRBV18 to TRBJ1-1; D uncertain. V lost 3 bases and J 0 bases, leaving 5 bases between the germline ends. This CDR3 spans 13 amino acids. Germline values: CDR1 KGHSH, CDR2 LQKENI. The CDR3 coding sequence is TGTGCCAGCTCACCGGAGATGAACACTGAAGCTTTCTTT. Its translation: CASSPEMNTEAFF.

V gene TRBV5-1 combines with J gene TRBJ1-5, with a possible D match to TRBD1 (6 bases). There are 14 residues in the CDR3. In germline, CDR1 is SGHRS, CDR2 YFSETQ. The V gene lost 3 bases and the J gene lost 5 bases, with 12 bases spanning the gap. CDR3 nucleotide sequence: TGCGCCAGCAGCTCCCACAGGGTCGATCAGCCCCAGCATTTT. This sequence encodes CASSSHRVDQPQHF.

The rearrangement joins TRBV10-2 to TRBJ2-7; a weak D match, TRBD1 (6 bases). The CDR3 contains 13 residues. Looked up from germline, CDR1 is WSHSY and CDR2 is SAAADI. Trimming removed 3 bases at V and 4 bases at J, with 10 bases between. This CDR3 reads CASSDGRGYEQYF. DNA for the CDR3: TGCGCCAGCAGTGATGGCAGGGGATACGAGCAGTACTTC.

This clone was recorded once. The same CDR3 is also encoded by other DNA sequences in this sample. This chain connects TRBV5-1 to TRBJ1-3; D gene unclear. The CDR3 loop spans 14 amino acids. V gave up 3 bases and J gave up 2 bases, with 9 bases separating them. Germline CDR1 is SGHRS and CDR2 is YFSETQ. This CDR3 is CASSSPGAGNTIYF. The CDR3 DNA reads TGCGCCAGCAGCTCGCCCGGGGCTGGAAACACCATATATTTT.

The chain carries TRBV11-3 and TRBJ2-1; 9 bases match TRBD2. J gave up 5 bases and V 2 bases, and 1 base lay outside the gene matches. CDR3 length: 14 amino acids. Germline V gene data show CDR1 as SGHNT and CDR2 as YENEEA. CDR3 DNA sequence: TGTGCCAGCAGCTTAAGCGGGGGGAACAATGAGCAGTTCTTC. Translated: CASSLSGGNNEQFF.

This rearrangement joins TRBV18 to TRBJ2-2; the D gene is possibly TRBD2 (6 bases). Germline V gene lookup returns CDR1 KGHSH and CDR2 LQKENI. The CDR3 runs 16 residues. V lost 3 bases and J lost 4, with 15 bases in between. DNA for the CDR3: TGTGCCAGCTCACCGGTTGGGCAGGGAGGCACCGGGGAGCTGTTTTTT. Protein sequence: CASSPVGQGGTGELFF.

In nucleotides, the CDR3 is TGTGCCAGTAGCCGCCGAGGGCAGCATACCTACAATGAGCAGTTCTTC. Protein product: CASSRRGQHTYNEQFF. The chain has TRBV19 and TRBJ2-1; possibly TRBD2 for D (5 bases). The CDR3 has 16 residues. Trimming pared 6 bases from V and 2 bases from J, leaving 17 bases between. Per germline, CDR1 LNHDA and CDR2 SQIVND (reference sequence).

The chain joins TRBV28 to TRBJ2-4; perhaps TRBD1 as D (5 bases). Germline V gene sequence: CDR1 MDHEN, CDR2 SYDVKM. The length of the CDR3 is 13 residues. Trimming stripped 10 bases from V and 9 bases from J, with 19 bases between. The CDR3 DNA follows: TGTGCCACCCACGTTCAGGGCGATCCCATTCAGTACTTC. Encoded protein: CATHVQGDPIQYF.

The chain links TRBV7-9 to TRBJ1-5; possibly TRBD1 for D (5 bases). The CDR3 extends over 16 amino acids. Trimming shortened V by 4 bases and J by 2 bases, and 15 bases separated the two germline ends. Germline CDR1 reads SEHNR; CDR2 reads FQNEAQ (reference sequence). DNA for the CDR3: TGTGCCAGCAGCTACGGGGGGGGACCGGGCAATCAGCCCCAGCATTTT. The encoded protein is CASSYGGGPGNQPQHF.

This clone was counted once. The chain joins TRBV27 to TRBJ1-2; 8 bases match TRBD1. The CDR3 extends over 14 amino acids. V shed 5 bases and J 3 bases; nucleotides not matched to a gene: 5. Germline CDR1 and CDR2: MNHEY and SMNVEV (reference sequence). CDR3 sequence (DNA): TGTGCCAGCAGTAGACAGGGGTGGGACTATGGCTACACCTTC. It translates to CASSRQGWDYGYTF.

The chain recombines TRBV18 with TRBJ2-7; D remains unclear. In germline, CDR1 is KGHSH, CDR2 LQKENI. There are 13 residues in the CDR3. The germline V and J ends were trimmed by 2 bases and 7 bases, with 12 bases remaining between them. CDR3 coding DNA: TGTGCCAGCTCACCATCACCTACCCGTGAGCAGTACTTC. Protein: CASSPSPTREQYF. Full variable domain (outside the CDR3, taken from reference TRBV18 and TRBJ2-7): NAGVMQNPRHLVRRRGQEARLRCSPMKGHSHVYWYRQLPEEGLKFMVYLQKENIIDESGMPKERFSAEFPKEGPSILRIQQVVRGDSAAYFCASSPSPTREQYFGPGTRLTVT.

V gene TRBV5-5 combines with J gene TRBJ1-5, with 7 bases matching TRBD1. CDR1 is SGHKS and CDR2 is YYEKEE in the germline V gene (reference sequence). V was pared by 4 bases and J by 5 bases, with 12 bases of the junction left unmatched. CDR3 length: 16 residues. CDR3 nucleotides: TGTGCCAGCAGCCATAACAGGGGAGAGATCGATCAGCCCCAGCATTTT. Amino acids: CASSHNRGEIDQPQHF.